These 21 T cell receptor beta chains originate from one sample sequenced in a study of blood T cell repertoires in COVID-19. Using immunoSEQ multiplex PCR, the repertoire was profiled, and TCRdb retains in-frame clones only, with some absent. The sample lists 250,000 to 350,000 clones; 87% were seen once. The sample consisted of peripheral blood. The receptors were gathered from a woman aged 45 to 65 who had recovered from COVID-19.

The chain is built from TRBV5-6 and TRBJ2-2, with TRBD1 matching 7 bases. This CDR3 has 13 residues. Losses at the gene ends were 1 base for V and 6 bases for J; bases not matched to a gene: 0. CDR1 SGHDT and CDR2 YYEEEE come from the germline V gene. The CDR3 bases are TGTGCCAGCAGCTTGACAGGGGCCGGGGAGCTGTTTTTT. Its translation: CASSLTGAGELFF.

This clone was seen a few times. The genes are TRBV2 and TRBJ1-1; D gene unclear. This CDR3 has 12 amino acids. V gave up 4 bases and J gave up 10 bases, with 13 bases separating them. Germline CDR1 is SNHLY and CDR2 is FYNNEI. In nucleotides, the CDR3 is TGTGCCAGCAGTGTTGACACGTTCGGAGCTTTCTTT. Translation gives CASSVDTFGAFF. Complete variable domain (other parts from reference TRBV2 and TRBJ1-1): EPEVTQTPSHQVTQMGQEVILRCVPISNHLYFYWYRQILGQKVEFLVSFYNNEISEKSEIFDDQFSVERPDGSNFTLKIRSTKLEDSAMYFCASSVDTFGAFFGQGTRLTVV.

The CDR3 region has the DNA TGTGCCAGCAGCCCGGAGCCGGGGAGCTCCTACAATGAGCAGTTCTTC. It specifies CASSPEPGSSYNEQFF. V usage is TRBV7-9 and J usage is TRBJ2-1, with TRBD2 as a possible D gene (5 bases). V was shortened by 5 bases and J by 0 bases, with 14 bases between the two germline ends. The CDR3 contains 16 residues. The germline CDR1 and CDR2 sequences are SEHNR and FQNEAQ (reference sequence).

The chain links TRBV23-1 to TRBJ1-1, with D hard to call. TRBV23-1 qualifies as an ORF whose function is uncertain. The CDR3 totals 12 residues. Trimming took off 7 bases at V and 5 bases at J, with 11 bases between the two ends. This CDR3 is CASIPLKTEAFF. The CDR3 region has the DNA TGCGCCAGCATTCCCCTAAAGACTGAAGCTTTCTTT.

The chain has TRBV11-2 and TRBJ1-1; a possible D gene is TRBD1 (5 bases). Trimming removed 5 bases at V and 10 bases at J, with 23 bases between. The germline V gene has CDR1 SGHAT and CDR2 FQNNGV. CDR3 length equals 15 residues. CDR3 in amino acids: CASSPRRRGAVSAFF. The DNA of the CDR3 is TGTGCCAGCAGCCCCAGGCGGCGGGGCGCGGTTTCAGCTTTCTTT.

This clone turned up a few times. CDR3 residues: CASSYSTGMDGYTF. CDR3 nucleotides: TGTGCCAGCAGTTACTCTACAGGGATGGATGGCTACACCTTC. The V call is TRBV6-2 or TRBV6-3, the J call TRBJ1-2, with D possibly matching TRBD1 (6 bases). The CDR3 is 14 residues long. Germline loops: CDR1 MNHEY, CDR2 SVGEGT. Trimming left V 0 bases short and J 6 bases short, with 11 bases between.

This clone was seen only once. DNA of the CDR3: TGCGCCAGCAGCCAAGAGTTTAGCGGGGCCCGGGGGAATGAGCAGTTCTTC. Protein product: CASSQEFSGARGNEQFF. J is TRBJ2-1 and V is TRBV4-1; 8 positions match TRBD2. J gave up 7 bases and V 0 bases, and 11 bases lay outside the gene matches. Germline assignment: CDR1 MGHRA and CDR2 YSYEKL. This CDR3 has 17 residues.

This clone was observed a handful of times. This chain uses TRBV9 with TRBJ2-3; tentatively, D is TRBD1 (5 bases). Germline V gives CDR1 SGDLS, CDR2 YYNGEE. V lost 3 bases to trimming and J lost 3 bases, with 17 bases between them. The CDR3 length is 16 residues. The CDR3 DNA reads as TGTGCCAGCAGCGCAACCCCAGGGATGCGGACAGATACGCAGTATTTT. It translates to CASSATPGMRTDTQYF. Filled out from reference TRBV9 and TRBJ2-3, the complete variable domain reads DSGVTQTPKHLITATGQRVTLRCSPRSGDLSVYWYQQSLDQGLQFLIQYYNGEERAKGNILERFSAQQFPDLHSELNLSSLELGDSALYFCASSATPGMRTDTQYFGPGTRLTVL.

The chain carries TRBV12-5 and TRBJ1-4, with D unresolved. Trimming cost V 4 bases and J 0 bases, with 9 bases left between them. Germline V gene sequence: CDR1 LGHNT, CDR2 FRNRAP. This CDR3 spans 15 amino acids. The CDR3 DNA reads TGTGCTAGTGGTTCGGGGATTTCAACTAATGAAAAACTGTTTTTT. This gives the protein CASGSGISTNEKLFF. The complete variable domain, with remaining parts taken from reference TRBV12-5 and TRBJ1-4, reads DARVTQTPRHKVTEMGQEVTMRCQPILGHNTVFWYRQTMMQGLELLAYFRNRAPLDDSGMPKDRFSAEMPDATLATLKIQPSEPRDSAVYFCASGSGISTNEKLFFGSGTQLSVL.

The chain combines TRBV9 with TRBJ2-5; 7 positions agree with TRBD1. The CDR3 consists of 18 residues. V dropped 3 bases and J dropped 2; count of bases not matched to a gene: 16. Germline CDR1 is SGDLS and CDR2 is YYNGEE. For the CDR3, the DNA is TGTGCCAGCAGCGCACACTCCTCCGGGACAGATATTCAAGAGACCCAGTACTTC. The encoded protein is CASSAHSSGTDIQETQYF.

This clone came up once. The J gene is TRBJ2-5, the V gene TRBV7-2; possible D gene TRBD2, 5 bases. Germline assignment: CDR1 SGHTA and CDR2 FQGNSA. V gave up 2 bases and J gave up 5 bases, with 12 bases separating them. CDR3 size: 14 residues. CDR3 sequence reads: CASSLWARGETQYF. In DNA form, the CDR3 reads TGTGCCAGCAGCTTATGGGCCCGAGGGGAGACCCAGTACTTC.

This rearrangement joins TRBV5-4 to TRBJ1-2; D gene unclear. Trimming stripped 4 bases from V and 0 bases from J, with 7 bases between. The CDR3 length is 13 residues. The germline gives CDR1 SGHNT, CDR2 YYREEE (reference sequence). CDR3 residues: CASSRIANYGYTF. The DNA of the CDR3 is TGTGCCAGCAGCCGCATAGCTAACTATGGCTACACCTTC.

This clone was recorded only once. The chain has TRBV28 and TRBJ2-7; 7 bases map to TRBD2. V lost 6 bases and J lost 10; bases outside the gene matches: 12. CDR3 length: 13 amino acids. The germline gives CDR1 MDHEN, CDR2 SYDVKM. The CDR3 spells CASSGRRENEQYF. For the CDR3, the DNA is TGTGCCAGCAGCGGGAGGCGGGAAAATGAACAGTACTTC.

This chain links TRBV19 with TRBJ1-4, with D possibly TRBD1 on 5 matching bases. The germline V gene encodes CDR1 LNHDA and CDR2 SQIVND (reference sequence). The CDR3 is 13 amino acids. Trimming left V 2 bases short and J 7 bases short, with 8 bases between. The CDR3 is CASSISGIEKLFF. The CDR3 DNA is TGTGCCAGTAGTATATCAGGGATTGAAAAACTGTTTTTT.

The gene calls are TRBV6-5 and TRBJ1-2, with D possibly TRBD1 on 6 matching bases. V lost 7 bases and J lost 5, with 17 bases in between. Per the germline V gene, CDR1 is MNHEY and CDR2 is SVGAGI. The CDR3 loop spans 14 amino acids. The CDR3 loop reads CASISQGTDYGYTF. The CDR3 nucleotides are TGTGCCAGCATCTCCCAGGGGACCGATTATGGCTACACCTTC.

This sequence joins TRBV4-2 and TRBJ2-2, with 9 bases matching TRBD2. V was clipped by 1 base and J by 4 bases; unmatched bases: 1. Germline V gene sequence: CDR1 LGHNA, CDR2 YNFKEQ. This CDR3 contains 15 residues. In DNA form, the CDR3 reads TGTGCCAGCAGCCAAGGACTAGCGGCCACCGGGGAGCTGTTTTTT. Translated: CASSQGLAATGELFF.

This clone appeared once. This chain uses TRBV6-2 or TRBV6-3 with TRBJ1-1, with a tentative D call TRBD1 (5 bases). Germline CDR1 is MNHEY and CDR2 is SVGEGT. The CDR3 has 15 residues. V gave up 2 bases and J gave up 1 base, with 11 bases separating them. CDR3 in DNA: TGTGCCAGCAGTTACCCTACAGGATCGAACACTGAAGCTTTCTTT. This encodes CASSYPTGSNTEAFF.

The rearrangement joins TRBV5-1 to TRBJ2-1; tentatively, D is TRBD2 (6 bases). CDR1 is SGHRS, CDR2 YFSETQ, per germline. Between the trimmed V and J ends, which lost 6 bases and 6 bases, there was a span of 13 bases. This CDR3 is built from 13 residues. CDR3 in amino acids: CASNPGDPNEQFF. The CDR3 nucleotides read TGCGCCAGCAACCCGGGGGACCCCAATGAGCAGTTCTTC.

This clone appeared a few times. CDR3 in amino acids: CASGLAGLAVNTGELFF. In nucleotides, the CDR3 is TGTGCTAGTGGTTTGGCAGGACTAGCGGTTAACACCGGGGAGCTGTTTTTT. The genes are TRBV12-5 and TRBJ2-2; 10 bases are shared with TRBD2. From germline, CDR1 is LGHNT and CDR2 FRNRAP. There are 17 residues in the CDR3. The J segment lost 2 bases and the V segment lost 1 base, leaving 4 bases of the junction unmatched.

The genes are TRBV7-6 and TRBJ2-5; 7 bases map to TRBD2. CDR1 is SGHVS, CDR2 FNYEAQ, per germline. CDR3 size: 14 residues. Germline trimming cut 5 bases from V and 2 bases from J; bases unmatched to any gene: 5. DNA of the CDR3: TGTGCCAGCAGCCGATCTAGCGGACAAGAGACCCAGTACTTC. Encoded protein: CASSRSSGQETQYF.

V is TRBV6-5 and J is TRBJ2-7; 8 bases are shared with TRBD1. Germline CDR1 is MNHEY and CDR2 is SVGAGI. The CDR3 loop spans 14 amino acids. After removal of 2 bases from V and 3 bases from J, the junction contained 3 bases not matched to a gene. CDR3 sequence (DNA): TGTGCCAGCAGTTACGGGGGACAGGTCTACGAGCAGTACTTC. This codes for CASSYGGQVYEQYF.